The 14 T cell receptor beta chains in this list originate from one sample, sequenced in a study of shared clonotypes between healthy human individuals. Libraries were prepared by immunoSEQ multiplex PCR; TCRdb keeps only in-frame clonotypes and omits some of them. Of around 700,000 clones listed, 72% are singletons. The sample consisted of memory CD4+ T cells sorted from blood. As to subset: CD45RA-negative fraction. Every receptor here comes from a woman aged 25 to 39 in good health.

The chain carries TRBV27 and TRBJ2-1; 7 nucleotides agree with TRBD1. This CDR3 region has 15 residues. After removal of 6 bases from V and 8 bases from J, the junction contained 13 bases not matched to a gene. Germline V gives CDR1 MNHEY, CDR2 SMNVEV (reference sequence). Here the CDR3 DNA reads TGTGCCAGCAGGAGGTGGGACAGCCGGGTTGATGAGCAGTTCTTC. Translating gives CASRRWDSRVDEQFF.

CDR3 loop: CASRPRTGVTSVSYEQYF. As DNA, the CDR3 is TGTGCCAGCAGGCCCAGGACGGGGGTGACTAGCGTATCCTACGAGCAGTACTTC. V gene TRBV5-5 combines with J gene TRBJ2-7; the match to TRBD2 covers 8 bases. The CDR3 is made up of 18 amino acids. The V gene end was trimmed by 5 bases and the J gene end by 1 base; junction bases not matched to a gene: 17. Per the germline V gene, CDR1 is SGHKS and CDR2 is YYEKEE (reference sequence).

The V call is TRBV5-1, the J call TRBJ2-1; D not resolved. Germline CDR1 reads SGHRS; CDR2 reads YFSETQ. The V gene lost 2 bases and the J gene lost 6 bases, with 9 bases spanning the gap. This CDR3 has 13 residues. The CDR3 bases are TGCGCCAGCAGCTTCGCTAGAGGCAATGAGCAGTTCTTC. Protein: CASSFARGNEQFF.

This clone was counted between two and nine times. The chain uses TRBV29-1 and TRBJ1-1; D unresolved. Per the germline V gene, CDR1 is SQVTM and CDR2 is ANQGSEA. Trimming removed 5 bases from V and 1 base from J, with 5 bases in between. This CDR3 has 11 residues. The CDR3 sequence is CSVQQNTEAFF. The CDR3, as DNA: TGCAGCGTTCAACAGAACACTGAAGCTTTCTTT.

This clone occurred a few times. The genes are TRBV30 and TRBJ1-5, with D perhaps TRBD1 (5 bases). Trimming removed 3 bases from V and 0 bases from J, with 18 bases in between. The CDR3 is 17 amino acids. Germline assignment: CDR1 GTSNPN and CDR2 SVGIG (reference sequence). For the CDR3, the DNA is TGTGCCTGGAGCGCAGGGAAGGACTTTTATAGCAATCAGCCCCAGCATTTT. Translated, it gives CAWSAGKDFYSNQPQHF.

The gene calls are TRBV9 and TRBJ2-1; TRBD1 agrees at 7 bases. The junction had 3 bases not matched to a gene; V was cut back by 0 bases and J by 3 bases. Germline loops: CDR1 SGDLS, CDR2 YYNGEE. The CDR3 is made up of 15 amino acids. The CDR3: CASSVGQGSYNEQFF. CDR3 DNA sequence: TGTGCCAGCAGCGTAGGACAGGGCAGCTACAATGAGCAGTTCTTC.

This chain connects TRBV7-2 to TRBJ2-7; 9 positions match TRBD2. CDR1 SGHTA and CDR2 FQGNSA come from the germline V gene. The CDR3 consists of 14 residues. The J segment lost 2 bases and the V segment lost 2 bases, leaving 1 base of the junction unmatched. The DNA for the CDR3 is TGTGCCAGCAGCTTAAGCGGGGGGACCTACGAGCAGTACTTC. Residues: CASSLSGGTYEQYF.

The table lists this clone with a few counts. This sequence joins TRBV29-1 and TRBJ1-4; no firm D call. Trimming took off 4 bases at V and 4 bases at J, with 7 bases between the two ends. Germline CDR1 is SQVTM and CDR2 is ANQGSEA. The CDR3 contains 12 residues. The CDR3 here is CSVGRINEKLFF. The CDR3 bases are TGCAGCGTTGGGCGGATTAATGAAAAACTGTTTTTT.

This clone came up many times. This rearrangement joins TRBV27 to TRBJ1-1, with D unclear. V lost 8 bases and J 0 bases, leaving 19 bases between the germline ends. Germline CDR1 MNHEY, CDR2 SMNVEV (reference sequence). CDR3 length: 16 residues. CDR3 in DNA: TGTGCCAGCCCGCCGGTCGAGGTCTTGATGAACACTGAAGCTTTCTTT. It codes for CASPPVEVLMNTEAFF.

This clone was picked up a small number of times. The chain is built from TRBV9 and TRBJ2-3; 11 nucleotides line up with TRBD2. The CDR3 totals 16 residues. Looked up from germline, CDR1 is SGDLS and CDR2 is YYNGEE. The junction had 6 bases not matched to a gene; V was cut back by 2 bases and J by 4 bases. The CDR3 DNA is TGTGCCAGCAGCGTTTCCGGGACTAGCGGACCAGATACGCAGTATTTT. It codes for CASSVSGTSGPDTQYF.

Concerning this clone: Other DNA sequences in this specimen translate into the identical CDR3. The DNA of the CDR3 is TGTGCCAGCAGCCCTAGGACAGGGGGTGGCTACACCTTC. Translation: CASSPRTGGGYTF. The genes are TRBV14 and TRBJ1-2, with 10 bases fitting TRBD1. Germline assignment: CDR1 SGHDN and CDR2 FVKESK. V shed 4 bases and J 7 bases; nucleotides not matched to a gene: 3. The CDR3 sequence is 13 residues long.

The J gene is TRBJ1-2, the V gene TRBV29-1; 9 bases line up with TRBD1. V dropped 7 bases and J dropped 7; count of bases not matched to a gene: 10. Germline values: CDR1 SQVTM, CDR2 ANQGSEA. This CDR3 is built from 13 residues. The chain's CDR3 is CSAEQGAKGGYTF. The CDR3 DNA sequence: TGCAGCGCAGAACAGGGGGCGAAGGGTGGCTACACCTTC.

V is TRBV5-1 and J is TRBJ2-7, with 14 positions matching TRBD2. The CDR3 sequence is 16 residues long. With V trimmed by 4 bases and J by 6 bases, 9 bases remained unmatched. In germline, CDR1 is SGHRS, CDR2 YFSETQ. CDR3 nucleotide sequence: TGCGCCAGCAGCATACCGGGACTAGCGGGAGTAGGCGAGCAGTACTTC. The encoded protein is CASSIPGLAGVGEQYF.

The gene calls are TRBV19 and TRBJ1-3; D is unclear. Germline assignment: CDR1 LNHDA and CDR2 SQIVND (reference sequence). V was trimmed by 7 bases and J by 0 bases, leaving 13 bases between them. The CDR3 extends over 15 amino acids. The CDR3 is CASKGGPSSGNTIYF. CDR3 nucleotides: TGTGCCAGTAAGGGCGGCCCTAGCTCTGGAAACACCATATATTTT.